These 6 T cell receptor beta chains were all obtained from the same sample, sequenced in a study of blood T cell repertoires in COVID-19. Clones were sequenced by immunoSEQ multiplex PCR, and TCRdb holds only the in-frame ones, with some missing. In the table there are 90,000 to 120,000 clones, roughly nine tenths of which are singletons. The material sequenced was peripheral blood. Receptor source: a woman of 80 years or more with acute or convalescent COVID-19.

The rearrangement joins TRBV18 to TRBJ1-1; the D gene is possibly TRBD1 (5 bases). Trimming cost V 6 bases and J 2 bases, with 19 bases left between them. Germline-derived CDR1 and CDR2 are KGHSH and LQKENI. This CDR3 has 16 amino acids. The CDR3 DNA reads TGTGCCAGCTCCGATTCGGGGGTTCAGCTTAACACTGAAGCTTTCTTT. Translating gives CASSDSGVQLNTEAFF. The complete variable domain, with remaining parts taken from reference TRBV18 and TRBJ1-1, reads NAGVMQNPRHLVRRRGQEARLRCSPMKGHSHVYWYRQLPEEGLKFMVYLQKENIIDESGMPKERFSAEFPKEGPSILRIQQVVRGDSAAYFCASSDSGVQLNTEAFFGQGTRLTVV.

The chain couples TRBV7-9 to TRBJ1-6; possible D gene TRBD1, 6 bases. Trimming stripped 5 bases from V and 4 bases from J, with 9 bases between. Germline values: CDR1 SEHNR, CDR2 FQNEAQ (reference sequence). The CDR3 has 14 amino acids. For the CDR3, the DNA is TGTGCCAGCAGCCAAGGACAGTATAATTCACCCCTCCACTTT. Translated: CASSQGQYNSPLHF.

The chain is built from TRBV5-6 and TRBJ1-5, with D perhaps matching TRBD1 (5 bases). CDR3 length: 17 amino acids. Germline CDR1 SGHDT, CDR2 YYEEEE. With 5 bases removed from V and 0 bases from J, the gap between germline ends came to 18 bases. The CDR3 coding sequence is TGTGCCAGCAGTAAGCTGCAGGGCCTGTATAGCAATCAGCCCCAGCATTTT. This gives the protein CASSKLQGLYSNQPQHF. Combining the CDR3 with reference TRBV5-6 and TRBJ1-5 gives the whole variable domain DAGVTQSPTHLIKTRGQQVTLRCSPKSGHDTVSWYQQALGQGPQFIFQYYEEEERQRGNFPDRFSGHQFPNYSSELNVNALLLGDSALYLCASSKLQGLYSNQPQHFGDGTRLSIL.

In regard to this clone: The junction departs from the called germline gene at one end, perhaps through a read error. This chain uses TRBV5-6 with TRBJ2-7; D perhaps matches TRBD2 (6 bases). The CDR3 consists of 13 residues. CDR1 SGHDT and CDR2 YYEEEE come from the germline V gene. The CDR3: CASALTGTSEGLF. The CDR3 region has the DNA TGTGCCAGCGCATTGACCGGGACTTCAGAGGGCCTATTC.

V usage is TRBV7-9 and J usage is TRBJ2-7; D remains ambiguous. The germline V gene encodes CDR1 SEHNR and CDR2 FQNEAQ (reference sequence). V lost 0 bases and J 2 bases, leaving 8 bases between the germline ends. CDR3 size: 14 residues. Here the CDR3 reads CASSLAHKPYEQYF. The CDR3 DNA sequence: TGTGCCAGCAGCTTAGCGCACAAACCCTACGAGCAGTACTTC.

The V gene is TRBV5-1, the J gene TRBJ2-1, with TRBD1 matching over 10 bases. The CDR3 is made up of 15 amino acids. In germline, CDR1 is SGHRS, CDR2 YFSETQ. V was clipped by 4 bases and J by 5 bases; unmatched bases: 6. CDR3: CASSLPGTGDNEQFF. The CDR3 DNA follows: TGCGCCAGCAGCCTGCCCGGGACAGGGGACAATGAGCAGTTCTTC.